Sequencing of this T cell receptor beta chain was carried out in a study of T cell repertoires in cytomegalovirus infection. Background on the study: HLA-B-restricted CMV epitopes that are well studied were used alongside recently identified HLA-C-restricted ones. Evidence of both CMV infection and a matching HLA type came from public TCR beta signatures.

TCRdb redid the calling of the reads with MiXCR, one entry per CDR3 protein. The sample lists approximately 730,000 distinct CDR3 sequences, roughly 28% occurring once. This clonotype was seen many times. What it binds is not known. Per the germline V gene, CDR1 is SGHAT and CDR2 is FQNNGV. The CDR3 runs to 17 residues. Trimming shortened V by 3 bases and J by 4 bases, and 18 bases separated the two germline ends. Specimen: cultured CD8+ T cells from PBMCs, collected from culture after CMV antigen stimulation. This TCR was recovered from a human donor in good health (CMV status not recorded). Some clones in this sample may be carry-over from other donors' samples. The rearrangement joins TRBV11-2 to TRBJ2-2, with D possibly TRBD1 on 6 matching bases. The CDR3 loop reads CASSLDLTGWITGELFF. The CDR3 DNA reads TGTGCCAGCAGCTTGGACCTAACAGGGTGGATCACCGGGGAGCTGTTTTTT.